This T cell receptor beta chain was obtained from a study of metastatic and nonmetastatic thyroid tumors. Turning to the study itself: Repertoires were compared across blood and tumor or nodule tissue from malignant and benign thyroid patients.

Every patient was untreated before thyroid surgery. Broader study findings: In both blood and tumor samples, TCR beta diversity was reported significantly higher for malignant than benign nodules.

This clone was detected only a few times. Its target is not known. Authors' analysis steps: Clinicopathological groups differed in CDR3, with these differences serving to build a distant-metastasis classifier for papillary thyroid cancer. TCRdb re-called the PCR reads through MiXCR. None of the V and J calls come from the authors' own analysis; TCRdb made them. The table records around 5,400 clones, about 33% of them present only once. This CDR3 region has 18 residues. Germline assignment: CDR1 SGHRS and CDR2 YFSETQ. V lost 4 bases, J lost 4 bases, and 12 bases stayed unmatched. This chain joins TRBV5-1 and TRBJ2-2; 11 bases fit TRBD1. This TCR was sampled from a female donor with papillary thyroid cancer or a benign thyroid nodule (not recorded which). Some clones in this sample may be carry-over from other donors' samples. Sequenced sample: adjacent normal tissue. The CDR3 coding sequence is TGCGCCAGCAGCCCCCCGGGACAGGGGGAATACTCCACCGGGGAGCTGTTTTTT. Residues: CASSPPGQGEYSTGELFF.